Below are 13 T cell receptor beta chains sequenced from a single sample in a study of T cells in tuberculosis. Thawed, overnight-rested PBMC were stained with GMM-loaded CD1B tetramer, viability dye and anti-CD3, then sorted. C32 glucose monomycolate from Rhodococcus equi was loaded onto the CD1B tetramers. Repertoires were generated with immunoSEQ multiplex PCR, while TCRdb's copy carries only in-frame clones and drops some. Counted here are 70,000 to 95,000 clones, approximately 91% occurring once; the ten biggest clones make up approximately 2%. Sequencing used CD1b-GMM tetramer-negative cells sorted from PBMCs. The receptors come from an adult woman with latent tuberculosis.

J is TRBJ1-6 and V is TRBV5-6, with D tentatively TRBD1 (5 bases). The CDR3 is 17 amino acids. In germline, CDR1 is SGHDT, CDR2 YYEEEE. V lost 2 bases, J lost 3 bases, and 15 bases lay in between. The CDR3 sequence is CASSLGGYGGYNSPLHF. DNA for the CDR3: TGTGCCAGCAGCTTAGGAGGGTACGGGGGCTATAATTCACCCCTCCACTTT.

The chain combines TRBV5-1 with TRBJ2-5, with TRBD2 identical over 10 bases. The CDR3 loop spans 16 amino acids. The V gene end was trimmed by 4 bases and the J gene end by 2 bases; junction bases not matched to a gene: 8. From germline, CDR1 is SGHRS and CDR2 YFSETQ. The CDR3: CASSIPTSGRQETQYF. Written as DNA, the CDR3 is TGCGCCAGCAGCATACCGACTAGCGGGCGGCAAGAGACCCAGTACTTC.

The chain carries TRBV9 and TRBJ1-1, with TRBD1 matching over 9 bases. V gave up 0 bases and J gave up 10 bases; unmatched junction bases: 10. The CDR3 is made up of 15 amino acids. Germline CDR1 is SGDLS and CDR2 is YYNGEE. In nucleotides, the CDR3 is TGTGCCAGCAGCGTAGATACGGGACAGGGACTGGCAGCTTTCTTT. Its protein product is CASSVDTGQGLAAFF.

The chain joins TRBV2 to TRBJ1-5, with 9 bases fitting TRBD1. The ends lost 2 bases at V and 4 bases at J; junction bases unmatched: 6. Germline CDR1 SNHLY, CDR2 FYNNEI. The CDR3 is made up of 16 amino acids. The CDR3 loop is CASSELGQGSNQPQHF. The CDR3 bases are TGTGCCAGCAGTGAACTGGGACAGGGTTCAAATCAGCCCCAGCATTTT.

V and J are TRBV6-1 and TRBJ1-1; D perhaps matches TRBD1 (6 bases). The CDR3 length is 13 residues. Germline V gene data show CDR1 as MNHNS and CDR2 as SASEGT. V was pared by 5 bases and J by 4 bases, with 11 bases between. DNA of the CDR3: TGTGCCAGCAGTATACCAGGGGTCACTGAAGCTTTCTTT. It yields the protein CASSIPGVTEAFF.

V and J are TRBV19 and TRBJ1-2; tentative D call: TRBD1 (5 bases). Between the trimmed V and J ends, which lost 4 bases and 8 bases, there was a span of 11 bases. This CDR3 region has 12 residues. Germline V gene sequence: CDR1 LNHDA, CDR2 SQIVND (reference sequence). The CDR3 nucleotides read TGTGCCAGTAGTACGACAGCTAAGGGCTACACCTTC. Translation gives CASSTTAKGYTF.

The CDR3 region has the DNA TGTGCCAGCAGTTTCCGGACAGGGATTAATGAAAAACTGTTTTTT. Amino acids: CASSFRTGINEKLFF. This chain links TRBV7-2 with TRBJ1-4; 8 bases are shared with TRBD1. The CDR3 runs to 15 residues. CDR1 SGHTA and CDR2 FQGNSA come from the germline V gene. With V trimmed by 6 bases and J by 4 bases, 7 bases remained unmatched.

This clone was observed a few times. The chain recombines TRBV19 with TRBJ1-5; 8 bases are shared with TRBD1. Germline CDR1 is LNHDA and CDR2 is SQIVND (reference sequence). The V segment lost 6 bases and the J segment 6 bases; nucleotides outside the gene matches: 10. This CDR3 comprises 15 residues. CDR3 nucleotide sequence: TGTGCCAGTAGCTTAACCGGGACAGGCCCTCAGCCCCAGCATTTT. Protein: CASSLTGTGPQPQHF.

This chain joins TRBV5-1 and TRBJ2-7, with D maybe TRBD1 (6 bases). CDR3 size: 13 residues. Looked up from germline, CDR1 is SGHRS and CDR2 is YFSETQ. Trimming removed 4 bases from V and 3 bases from J, with 11 bases in between. The CDR3 sequence: CASSELQGYEQYF. CDR3 DNA: TGCGCCAGCAGCGAATTACAGGGCTACGAGCAGTACTTC.

In regard to this clone: The sample holds other DNA sequences that translate to the same CDR3. This rearrangement joins TRBV14 to TRBJ1-2, with D maybe TRBD1 (6 bases). Looked up from germline, CDR1 is SGHDN and CDR2 is FVKESK. This CDR3 is built from 15 residues. Trimming pared 4 bases from V and 7 bases from J, leaving 19 bases between. In nucleotides, the CDR3 is TGTGCCAGCAGCCGCTACAGGGATTTAGGGTCTGGCTACACCTTC. This gives the protein CASSRYRDLGSGYTF.

This clone has just one count. J is TRBJ2-3 and V is TRBV28, with 7 bases aligning to TRBD1. After removal of 4 bases from V and 2 bases from J, the junction contained 9 bases not matched to a gene. The V gene's germline CDR1 is MDHEN and CDR2 SYDVKM. This CDR3 comprises 16 residues. The CDR3 spells CASSSPRGPYTDTQYF. The CDR3 nucleotides read TGTGCCAGCAGTTCACCGAGGGGGCCCTACACAGATACGCAGTATTTT.

The rearrangement links TRBV10-1 to TRBJ2-1, with TRBD2 matching 8 bases. The germline V gene encodes CDR1 WNHNN and CDR2 SYGVQD (reference sequence). Trimming cost V 0 bases and J 6 bases; bases outside gene matches: 10. The CDR3 runs 17 residues. Written as DNA, the CDR3 is TGCGCCAGCAGTGAGTCGAAGGGCGGGGGGACAATCAATGAGCAGTTCTTC. Its translation: CASSESKGGGTINEQFF.

The chain uses TRBV15 and TRBJ2-1; weak D call: TRBD1 (7 bases). This CDR3 has 16 residues. Germline CDR1 and CDR2: LNHNV and YYDKDF (reference sequence). V lost 1 base and J lost 6, with 16 bases in between. The CDR3 loop is CATSRGDTQGGNEQFF. The CDR3 region has the DNA TGTGCCACCAGCAGAGGGGACACCCAGGGGGGCAATGAGCAGTTCTTC.